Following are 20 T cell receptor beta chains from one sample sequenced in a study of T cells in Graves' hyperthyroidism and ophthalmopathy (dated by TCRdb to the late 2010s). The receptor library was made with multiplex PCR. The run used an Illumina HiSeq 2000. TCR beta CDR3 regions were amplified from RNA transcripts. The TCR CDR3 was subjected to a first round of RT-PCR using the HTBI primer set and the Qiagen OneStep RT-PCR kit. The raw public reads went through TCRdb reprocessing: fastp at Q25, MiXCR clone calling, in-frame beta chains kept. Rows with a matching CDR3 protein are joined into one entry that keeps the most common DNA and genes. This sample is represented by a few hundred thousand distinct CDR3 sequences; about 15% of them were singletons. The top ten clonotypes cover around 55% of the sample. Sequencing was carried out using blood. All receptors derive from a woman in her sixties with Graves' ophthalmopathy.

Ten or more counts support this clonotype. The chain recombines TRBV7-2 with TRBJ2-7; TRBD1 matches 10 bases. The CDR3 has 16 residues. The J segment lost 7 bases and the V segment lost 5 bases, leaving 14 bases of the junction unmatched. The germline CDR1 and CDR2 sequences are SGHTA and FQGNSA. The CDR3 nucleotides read TGTGCCAGCAGCACCACGAGCGGGACAGGGGTAAAGGAGCAGTACTTC. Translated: CASSTTSGTGVKEQYF.

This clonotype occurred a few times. This CDR3 reads CSARSPSGSTEAFF. CDR3 DNA sequence: TGCAGTGCTAGGTCGCCGTCAGGGAGCACTGAAGCTTTCTTT. This chain joins TRBV20-1 and TRBJ1-1; D perhaps matches TRBD1 (5 bases). The CDR3 sequence is 14 residues long. Germline V gene sequence: CDR1 DFQATT, CDR2 SNEGSKA (reference sequence). The V and J ends lost 3 bases and 4 bases respectively, with 15 bases between them.

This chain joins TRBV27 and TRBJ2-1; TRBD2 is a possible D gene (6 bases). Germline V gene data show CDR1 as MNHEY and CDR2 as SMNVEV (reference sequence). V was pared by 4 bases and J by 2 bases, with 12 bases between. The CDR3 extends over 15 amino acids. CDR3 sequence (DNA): TGTGCCAGCAGTTCCCTTGGAGGGGCCTACAATGAGCAGTTCTTC. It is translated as CASSSLGGAYNEQFF.

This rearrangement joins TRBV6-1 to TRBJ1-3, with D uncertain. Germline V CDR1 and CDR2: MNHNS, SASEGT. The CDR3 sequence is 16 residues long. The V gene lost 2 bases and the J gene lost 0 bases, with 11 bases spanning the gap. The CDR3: CASSENPGLSGNTIYF. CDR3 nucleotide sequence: TGTGCCAGCAGTGAAAATCCAGGCCTCTCTGGAAACACCATATATTTT.

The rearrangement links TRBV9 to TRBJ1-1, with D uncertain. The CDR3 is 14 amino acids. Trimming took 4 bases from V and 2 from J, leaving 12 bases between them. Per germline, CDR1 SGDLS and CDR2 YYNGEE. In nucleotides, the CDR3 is TGTGCCAGCAGCTTCAGCTGGGTTAACACTGAAGCTTTCTTT. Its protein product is CASSFSWVNTEAFF.

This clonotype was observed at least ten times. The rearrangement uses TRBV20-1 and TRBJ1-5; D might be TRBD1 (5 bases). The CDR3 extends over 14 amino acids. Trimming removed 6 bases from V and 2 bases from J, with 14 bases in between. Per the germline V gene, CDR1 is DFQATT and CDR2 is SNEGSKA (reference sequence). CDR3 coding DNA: TGCAGTGCAGTCAGGGAATCCGGCAATCAGCCCCAGCATTTT. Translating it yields CSAVRESGNQPQHF.

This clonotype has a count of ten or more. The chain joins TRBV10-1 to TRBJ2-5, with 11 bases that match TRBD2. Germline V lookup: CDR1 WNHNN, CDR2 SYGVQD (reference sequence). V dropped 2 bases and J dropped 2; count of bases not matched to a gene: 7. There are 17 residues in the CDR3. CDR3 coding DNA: TGCGCCAGCAGTGAGGGGGTCCTAGCGGGGGGACAAGAGACCCAGTACTTC. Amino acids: CASSEGVLAGGQETQYF.

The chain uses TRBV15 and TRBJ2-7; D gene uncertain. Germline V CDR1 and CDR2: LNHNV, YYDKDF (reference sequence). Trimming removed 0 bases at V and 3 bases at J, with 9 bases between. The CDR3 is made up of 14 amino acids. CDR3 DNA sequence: TGTGCCACCAGCAGAGATCGAGATTTCTACGAGCAGTACTTC. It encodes CATSRDRDFYEQYF.

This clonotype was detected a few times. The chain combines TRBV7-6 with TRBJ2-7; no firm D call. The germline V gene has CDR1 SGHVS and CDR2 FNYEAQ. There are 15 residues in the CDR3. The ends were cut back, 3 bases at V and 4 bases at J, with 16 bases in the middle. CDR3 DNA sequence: TGTGCCAGCAGCTTCACGGTAGGCCCAGGATACGAGCAGTACTTC. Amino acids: CASSFTVGPGYEQYF.

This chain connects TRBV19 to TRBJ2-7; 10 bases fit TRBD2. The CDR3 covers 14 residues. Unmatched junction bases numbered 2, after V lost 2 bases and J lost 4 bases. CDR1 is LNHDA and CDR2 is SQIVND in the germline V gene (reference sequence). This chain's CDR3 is CASSISGRAYEQYF. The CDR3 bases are TGTGCCAGTAGTATAAGCGGGAGGGCTTACGAGCAGTACTTC.

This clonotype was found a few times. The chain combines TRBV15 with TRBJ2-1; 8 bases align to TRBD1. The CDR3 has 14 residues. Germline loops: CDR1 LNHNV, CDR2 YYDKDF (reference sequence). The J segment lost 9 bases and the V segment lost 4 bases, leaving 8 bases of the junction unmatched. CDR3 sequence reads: CATSTQTGDSEQFF. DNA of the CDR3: TGTGCCACCAGCACTCAGACAGGGGATAGTGAGCAGTTCTTC.

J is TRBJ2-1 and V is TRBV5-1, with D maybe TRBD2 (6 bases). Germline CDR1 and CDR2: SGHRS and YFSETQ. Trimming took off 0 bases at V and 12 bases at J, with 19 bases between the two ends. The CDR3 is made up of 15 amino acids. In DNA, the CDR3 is TGCGCCAGCAGCTTGGCCCGCGGGGTCTTGGGTGGGCAGTTCTTC. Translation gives CASSLARGVLGGQFF.

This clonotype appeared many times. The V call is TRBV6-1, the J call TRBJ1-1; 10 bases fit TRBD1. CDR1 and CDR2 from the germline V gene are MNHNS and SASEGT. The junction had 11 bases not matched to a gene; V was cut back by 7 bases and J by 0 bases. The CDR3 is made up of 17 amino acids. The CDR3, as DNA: TGTGCCAGCAAAAGCGGGACAGGGGCGGAGGTGAACACTGAAGCTTTCTTT. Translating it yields CASKSGTGAEVNTEAFF.

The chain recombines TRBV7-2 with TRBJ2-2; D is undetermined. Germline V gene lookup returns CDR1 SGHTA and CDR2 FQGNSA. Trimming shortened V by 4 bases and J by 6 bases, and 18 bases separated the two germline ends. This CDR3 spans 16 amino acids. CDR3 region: CASSYLGVSTPGELFF. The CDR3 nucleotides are TGTGCCAGCAGCTACCTTGGGGTCTCTACCCCCGGGGAGCTGTTTTTT.

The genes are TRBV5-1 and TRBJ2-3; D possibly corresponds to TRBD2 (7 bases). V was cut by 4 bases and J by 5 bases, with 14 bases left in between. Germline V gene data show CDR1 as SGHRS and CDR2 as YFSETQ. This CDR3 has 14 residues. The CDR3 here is CASSPGGGGDTQYF. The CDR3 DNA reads TGCGCCAGCAGCCCCGGAGGGGGGGGAGATACGCAGTATTTT.

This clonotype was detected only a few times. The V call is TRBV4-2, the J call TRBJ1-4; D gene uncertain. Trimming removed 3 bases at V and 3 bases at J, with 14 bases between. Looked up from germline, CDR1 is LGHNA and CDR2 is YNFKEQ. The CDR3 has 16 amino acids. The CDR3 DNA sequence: TGTGCCAGCAGCCATGCCCCGACGGGGTCTAATGAAAAACTGTTTTTT. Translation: CASSHAPTGSNEKLFF.

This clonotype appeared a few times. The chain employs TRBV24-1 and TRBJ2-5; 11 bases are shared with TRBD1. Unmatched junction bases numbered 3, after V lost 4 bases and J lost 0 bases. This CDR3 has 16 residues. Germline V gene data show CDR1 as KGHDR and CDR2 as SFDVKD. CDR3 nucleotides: TGTGCCACCAGTGACCCGGGACAGGGGGACCAAGAGACCCAGTACTTC. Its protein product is CATSDPGQGDQETQYF.

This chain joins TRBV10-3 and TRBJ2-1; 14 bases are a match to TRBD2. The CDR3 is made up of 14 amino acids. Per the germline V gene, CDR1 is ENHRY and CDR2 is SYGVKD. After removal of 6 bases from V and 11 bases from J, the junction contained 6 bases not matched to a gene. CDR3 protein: CAISGTSGSFQQFF. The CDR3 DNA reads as TGTGCCATCAGCGGGACTAGCGGGAGCTTCCAGCAGTTCTTC.

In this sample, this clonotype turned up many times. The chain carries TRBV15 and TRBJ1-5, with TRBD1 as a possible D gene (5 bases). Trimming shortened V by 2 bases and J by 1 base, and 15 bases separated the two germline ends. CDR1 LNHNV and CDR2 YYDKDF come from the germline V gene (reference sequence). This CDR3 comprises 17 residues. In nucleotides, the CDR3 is TGTGCCACCAGCAGACGTCGAGGGGTAGAAAGCAATCAGCCCCAGCATTTT. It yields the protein CATSRRRGVESNQPQHF.

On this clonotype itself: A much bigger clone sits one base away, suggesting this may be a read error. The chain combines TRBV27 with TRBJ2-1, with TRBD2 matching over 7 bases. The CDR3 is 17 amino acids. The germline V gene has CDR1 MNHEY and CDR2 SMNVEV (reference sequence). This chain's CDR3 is CAGRGLGPVESYNEQFF. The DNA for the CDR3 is TGTGCCGGCAGAGGACTAGGGCCCGTAGAGTCCTACAATGAGCAGTTCTTC.